Here is one T cell receptor beta chain with its context. Antigen unknown. Source material for PBMCs was 10 ml fresh peripheral blood. This sample was included in a study of T cells in Graves' hyperthyroidism and ophthalmopathy. Germline V gene sequence: CDR1 KGHDR, CDR2 SFDVKD. The junction had 3 bases not matched to a gene; V was cut back by 2 bases and J by 0 bases. This CDR3 has 16 residues. Findings and caveats of the study: Most clonotypes expanded in thyroid above 0.001 were likewise present in blood. The model's output predicted ophthalmopathy at a median of roughly 6.9 months prior to onset. Separating ophthalmopathy from stable hyperthyroidism was achieved by a 13 V-J model.

Amplified TCR beta CDR3 regions came from RNA transcripts. A first-round RT-PCR of the TCR CDR3 used the HTBI primer set. MiXCR, run by TCRdb on the multiplex PCR reads, gives a single entry per CDR3 protein. The table shows roughly 700,000 distinct CDR3 sequences, with approximately 15% occurring only once. Material for sequencing was blood. The chain recombines TRBV24-1 with TRBJ1-5; 7 positions match TRBD1. This TCR derives from a man aged 50-59 years with Graves' hyperthyroidism. DNA for the CDR3: TGTGCCACCAGTGATTCGACAGGGCGTAGCAATCAGCCCCAGCATTTT. Encoded protein: CATSDSTGRSNQPQHF.